This T cell receptor beta chain was recovered during a study of T cells in Graves' hyperthyroidism and ophthalmopathy. About the research overall: Blood was drawn when the patient was first diagnosed and still untreated. Whole-study findings and limits: Clonotypes that were expanded in thyroid above 0.001 mostly appeared in blood too.

Amplified regions were TCR beta CDR3 sequences from RNA transcripts. HTBI primers were the set used in a first-round RT-PCR of the TCR CDR3. TCRdb processed the multiplex PCR reads anew with MiXCR; each CDR3 protein has one entry. The data hold 250,000 to 400,000 distinct CDR3 sequences, with roughly 13% observed a single time. Ophthalmopathy cases met thresholds of Clinical Activity Score at least 3, NOSPECS grade at least 4 and duration under 3 months. Uncontrolled infections, other autoimmune diseases, pregnancy or lactation led to exclusion of patients. In this sample, this clonotype turned up many times. Its target is not known. V shed 0 bases and J 8 bases; nucleotides not matched to a gene: 5. There are 15 residues in the CDR3. Germline V gene data show CDR1 as SGHAT and CDR2 as FQNNGV.

This chain uses TRBV11-2 with TRBJ1-4, with 8 nucleotides matching TRBD1. The specimen was blood. This receptor was taken from a woman between 40 and 55 years old with Graves' ophthalmopathy. The CDR3: CASSLDRGTGEKLFF. For the CDR3, the DNA is TGTGCCAGCAGCTTAGACAGGGGGACAGGCGAAAAACTGTTTTTT.